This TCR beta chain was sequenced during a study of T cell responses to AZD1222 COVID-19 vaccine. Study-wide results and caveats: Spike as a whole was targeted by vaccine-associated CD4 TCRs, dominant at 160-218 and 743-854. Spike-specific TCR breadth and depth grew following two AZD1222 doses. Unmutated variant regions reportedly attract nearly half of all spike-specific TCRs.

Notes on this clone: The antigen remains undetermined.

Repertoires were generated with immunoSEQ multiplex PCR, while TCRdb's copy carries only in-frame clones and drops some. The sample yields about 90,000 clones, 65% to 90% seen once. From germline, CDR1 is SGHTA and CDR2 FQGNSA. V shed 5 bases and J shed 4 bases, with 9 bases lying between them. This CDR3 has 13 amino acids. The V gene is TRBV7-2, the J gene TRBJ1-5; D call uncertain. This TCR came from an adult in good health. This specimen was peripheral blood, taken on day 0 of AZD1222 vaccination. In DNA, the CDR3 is TGTGCCAGCAGCGCCGCGGGGAATCAGCCCCAGCATTTT. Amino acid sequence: CASSAAGNQPQHF.